One and the same sample provided the 15 T cell receptor beta chains below, sequenced in a study of blood T cells in healthy people across ages. Using a J-beta primer mix together with a sample-barcoded 5' primer, a second PCR was run for about 6 to 11 cycles. TCRdb processed the 5' RACE reads anew with MiXCR; each CDR3 protein has one entry. The table shows around 1,700,000 distinct CDR3 sequences, with roughly 27% occurring only once. The sequenced sample consisted of blood. Receptors were obtained from a woman in her twenties or thirties in good health.

This clonotype was counted at least ten times. As DNA, the CDR3 is TGTGCCATCAGTATCAACGGGAAGTACGAGCAGTACTTC. It codes for CAISINGKYEQYF. V gene TRBV10-3 combines with J gene TRBJ2-7, with a possible D match to TRBD2 (5 bases). CDR1 is ENHRY, CDR2 SYGVKD, per germline. Trimming shortened V by 5 bases and J by 4 bases, and 12 bases separated the two germline ends. The CDR3 totals 13 residues.

The table lists this clonotype with a few counts. The V gene is TRBV6-2 or TRBV6-3, the J gene TRBJ2-5; 8 bases align to TRBD2. V gave up 5 bases and J gave up 5 bases; unmatched junction bases: 10. Germline CDR1 reads MNHEY; CDR2 reads SVGEGT. The CDR3 covers 15 residues. The DNA for the CDR3 is TGTGCCAGCAGTCAGACGGGAGGGCGTTTGGAGACCCAGTACTTC. The encoded protein is CASSQTGGRLETQYF.

Only a few counts were recorded for this clonotype. CDR3 residues: CAISVPGDTQYF. In DNA, the CDR3 is TGTGCCATCAGTGTACCGGGGGATACGCAGTATTTT. The gene calls are TRBV10-3 and TRBJ2-3; weak D call: TRBD2 (5 bases). Trimming pared 4 bases from V and 6 bases from J, leaving 8 bases between. CDR1 and CDR2 from the germline V gene are ENHRY and SYGVKD. The CDR3 totals 12 residues.

This clonotype appeared a few times. The rearrangement links TRBV20-1 to TRBJ2-3, with no clear D. Per germline, CDR1 DFQATT and CDR2 SNEGSKA (reference sequence). This CDR3 is built from 11 residues. Trimming shortened V by 5 bases and J by 4 bases, and 7 bases separated the two germline ends. DNA of the CDR3: TGCAGTGCTCGAAAAGCAGATACGCAGTATTTT. Its protein is CSARKADTQYF.

The rearrangement links TRBV14 to TRBJ2-1; 10 bases fit TRBD2. CDR1 SGHDN and CDR2 FVKESK come from the germline V gene. The V segment lost 1 base and the J segment 8 bases; nucleotides outside the gene matches: 5. The CDR3 consists of 15 residues. The CDR3 reads CASSQGIAGGYEQFF. The CDR3 DNA reads as TGTGCCAGCAGCCAAGGGATAGCGGGAGGCTATGAGCAGTTCTTC.

In its sample, this clonotype was seen a few times. This chain links TRBV20-1 with TRBJ2-1, with TRBD2 as a possible D gene (6 bases). V dropped 4 bases and J dropped 4 bases, with 14 bases sitting between them. The CDR3 is 14 residues long. Germline loops: CDR1 DFQATT, CDR2 SNEGSKA (reference sequence). The CDR3 nucleotides are TGCAGTGCTAAGCCAGCGGGCCTATACAATGAGCAGTTCTTC. It encodes CSAKPAGLYNEQFF.

With respect to this clonotype: A clone one base away is much larger, so this may be a read error. The chain couples TRBV20-1 to TRBJ2-1, with 7 bases lining up with TRBD1. The V gene's germline CDR1 is DFQATT and CDR2 SNEGSKA (reference sequence). V trimming: 5 bases; J trimming: 10 bases; junction bases outside the gene matches: 11. The CDR3 consists of 13 residues. The CDR3 here is CSAPPTGYSEQFF. CDR3 DNA sequence: TGCAGTGCTCCACCGACAGGGTACTCGGAGCAGTTCTTC.

This clonotype appeared a single time. One base away lies a much larger clone, so this may be a sequencing read error. As the CDR3 is not closed by the conserved phenylalanine or tryptophan, this likely results from a read error. The chain recombines TRBV4-3 with TRBJ2-1, with a weak D call TRBD2 (5 bases). This CDR3 has 15 amino acids. The germline CDR1 and CDR2 sequences are LGHNA and YSLEER. V was pared by 0 bases and J by 4 bases, with 10 bases between. The CDR3 protein is CASSQEARGYNEQFV. The CDR3 DNA reads TGCGCCAGCAGCCAAGAGGCCCGGGGATACAATGAGCAGTTCGTC.

This clonotype was counted between two and nine times. The chain joins TRBV14 to TRBJ2-3; the D gene is possibly TRBD2 (5 bases). Trimming cost V 1 base and J 0 bases, with 11 bases left between them. The germline CDR1 and CDR2 sequences are SGHDN and FVKESK. The CDR3 runs to 16 residues. DNA of the CDR3: TGTGCCAGCAGCCAAGGACCCGGACTTAGCACAGATACGCAGTATTTT. This sequence encodes CASSQGPGLSTDTQYF.

V is TRBV28 and J is TRBJ1-5; the D gene is possibly TRBD1 (5 bases). Germline V gene data show CDR1 as MDHEN and CDR2 as SYDVKM. The CDR3 extends over 16 amino acids. Trimming removed 2 bases at V and 6 bases at J, with 17 bases between. DNA for the CDR3: TGTGCCAGCAGTTTAAGCGAGAGGAGGGGAATTCAGCCCCAGCATTTT. Translation gives CASSLSERRGIQPQHF.

J is TRBJ2-7 and V is TRBV10-3; 11 nucleotides match TRBD1. The CDR3 extends over 14 amino acids. Germline CDR1 reads ENHRY; CDR2 reads SYGVKD. Losses at the gene ends were 5 bases for V and 3 bases for J; bases not matched to a gene: 3. CDR3 DNA: TGTGCCATCAGTACCGGGACAGGGGGCTACGAGCAGTACTTC. Protein product: CAISTGTGGYEQYF.

This clonotype was detected only a few times. The chain links TRBV11-2 to TRBJ2-5; 7 bases fit TRBD1. This CDR3 is built from 15 residues. V shed 1 base, J shed 5 bases, and the junction held 7 bases outside the gene matches. CDR1 is SGHAT, CDR2 FQNNGV, per germline. Here the CDR3 DNA reads TGTGCCAGCAGCTTAGGAGGGACAGTCCGGGAGACCCAGTACTTC. It encodes CASSLGGTVRETQYF.

The chain uses TRBV6-6 and TRBJ2-3, with 11 bases fitting TRBD2. V lost 6 bases to trimming and J lost 5 bases; unmatched junction nucleotides: 13. This CDR3 is built from 17 residues. Looked up from germline, CDR1 is MNHNY and CDR2 is SVGAGI (reference sequence). CDR3 in DNA: TGTGCCAGCAGGGATTTTAGCGGGGGGGCATTACAAGATACGCAGTATTTT. Translated: CASRDFSGGALQDTQYF.

This clonotype has more than one count but fewer than ten. The rearrangement joins TRBV12-3 or TRBV12-4 to TRBJ1-1; TRBD1 matches at 7 bases. This CDR3 is built from 18 residues. J gave up 4 bases and V 6 bases, and 20 bases lay outside the gene matches. For the CDR3, the DNA is TGTGCCAGCAGCTCAGGCTTCGGACAGGCAGTCATGAGCACTGAAGCTTTCTTT. The encoded protein is CASSSGFGQAVMSTEAFF.

The CDR3 loop is CASSSGTYYGYTF. For the CDR3, the DNA is TGTGCCAGCAGTTCGGGGACTTACTATGGCTACACCTTC. The chain carries TRBV6-5 and TRBJ1-2; tentatively, D is TRBD1 (5 bases). CDR1 is MNHEY and CDR2 is SVGAGI in the germline V gene. This CDR3 contains 13 residues. The ends were cut back, 4 bases at V and 3 bases at J, with 9 bases in the middle.